These 5 T cell receptor beta chains were all obtained from the same sample, sequenced in a study of T cells in Graves' hyperthyroidism and ophthalmopathy. It was RNA transcripts that yielded the amplified TCR beta CDR3 regions. HTBI primers were employed in a first-round RT-PCR of the TCR CDR3. Each CDR3 protein gets one entry after TCRdb re-called the multiplex PCR reads with MiXCR. The sample includes about 600,000 distinct CDR3 sequences, about 14% of them seen just once. The sequencing sample was made of blood. The receptors derive from a woman between 50 and 59 years old with Graves' ophthalmopathy.

This chain joins TRBV6-1 and TRBJ1-2, with D perhaps matching TRBD1 (5 bases). Trimming shortened V by 0 bases and J by 5 bases, and 13 bases separated the two germline ends. Germline V gene lookup returns CDR1 MNHNS and CDR2 SASEGT. The CDR3 runs 15 residues. CDR3 sequence (DNA): TGTGCCAGCAGTGAAGCAAACAACAGGCATTATGGCTACACCTTC. As protein: CASSEANNRHYGYTF.

The rearrangement links TRBV9 to TRBJ1-3; D not certain. V lost 0 bases to trimming and J lost 8 bases, with 9 bases between them. The germline gives CDR1 SGDLS, CDR2 YYNGEE. The CDR3 length is 13 residues. The CDR3 protein is CASSVENGDTIYF. As DNA, the CDR3 is TGTGCCAGCAGCGTAGAAAATGGCGACACCATATATTTT.

A few counts support this clonotype. The rearrangement uses TRBV6-1 and TRBJ2-7; no definite D call. V was cut by 0 bases and J by 6 bases, with 3 bases left in between. Germline V gene sequence: CDR1 MNHNS, CDR2 SASEGT. The CDR3 loop spans 11 amino acids. The chain's CDR3 is CASSEASEQYF. Written as DNA, the CDR3 is TGTGCCAGCAGTGAAGCTTCCGAGCAGTACTTC.

This clonotype was observed at least ten times. The V gene is TRBV5-5, the J gene TRBJ2-7; 10 bases align to TRBD1. The CDR3 runs 16 residues. The trim removed 4 bases at V and 3 bases at J, leaving 10 bases unmatched. Germline lookup yields CDR1 SGHKS and CDR2 YYEKEE (reference sequence). The CDR3 sequence is CASSHLGQGVFYEQYF. CDR3 nucleotide sequence: TGTGCCAGCAGCCATCTCGGACAGGGGGTTTTCTACGAGCAGTACTTC. The full variable domain, completed using reference TRBV5-5 and TRBJ2-7, is DAGVTQSPTHLIKTRGQQVTLRCSPISGHKSVSWYQQVLGQGPQFIFQYYEKEERGRGNFPDRFSARQFPNYSSELNVNALLLGDSALYLCASSHLGQGVFYEQYFGPGTRLTVT.

This rearrangement joins TRBV6-1 to TRBJ2-7; 9 bases match TRBD1. J was trimmed by 0 bases and V by 7 bases; bases with no gene match: 7. The germline V gene has CDR1 MNHNS and CDR2 SASEGT. The CDR3 runs to 15 residues. CDR3 residues: CASNNDRGNSYEQYF. CDR3 DNA sequence: TGTGCCAGCAATAACGACAGGGGGAACTCCTACGAGCAGTACTTC.